A single sample gave rise to the 5 T cell receptor beta chains below, sequenced in a study of brain T cells in children with intractable seizures. Repertoires were generated with immunoSEQ multiplex PCR, while TCRdb's copy carries only in-frame clones and drops some. The repertoire holds over 7,000 clones, with less than 70% as singletons. The sequenced cases were selected for having the highest brain T cell transcript signatures. This material consisted of resected brain tissue, taken at surgery. These receptors all stem from a girl aged 2 to 10 with tuberous sclerosis and intractable seizures.

This clone was detected only a few times. V is TRBV9 and J is TRBJ1-2; D is uncertain. The ends were cut back, 1 base at V and 0 bases at J, with 10 bases in the middle. Germline-derived CDR1 and CDR2 are SGDLS and YYNGEE. The CDR3 extends over 15 amino acids. As DNA, the CDR3 is TGTGCCAGCAGCGTATCGTCAGCATCTAACTATGGCTACACCTTC. As protein: CASSVSSASNYGYTF. Using reference TRBV9 and TRBJ1-2 for the parts outside the CDR3, the full variable domain is DSGVTQTPKHLITATGQRVTLRCSPRSGDLSVYWYQQSLDQGLQFLIQYYNGEERAKGNILERFSAQQFPDLHSELNLSSLELGDSALYFCASSVSSASNYGYTFGSGTRLTVV.

The chain has TRBV3-1 (or the pseudogene TRBV3-2) and TRBJ1-3, with 7 bases fitting TRBD1. The CDR3 totals 17 residues. The ends lost 6 bases at V and 4 bases at J; junction bases unmatched: 15. Germline CDR1 reads LGHDT; CDR2 reads YNNKEL (reference sequence). The CDR3 nucleotides read TGTGCCAGCAGGCCGCTCGAAGCAGGGGGATACGGAAACACCATATATTTT. Its translation: CASRPLEAGGYGNTIYF.

The rearrangement joins TRBV7-6 to TRBJ2-5; D is perhaps TRBD2 (5 bases). V dropped 1 base and J dropped 5 bases, with 20 bases sitting between them. The CDR3 length is 17 residues. Germline values: CDR1 SGHVS, CDR2 FNYEAQ. The CDR3 is CASSLELGLASWETQYF. In nucleotides, the CDR3 is TGTGCCAGCAGCTTAGAACTGGGCCTAGCATCCTGGGAGACCCAGTACTTC.

This clone has only a few counts. The rearrangement joins TRBV21-1 to TRBJ2-3; TRBD1 is taken as the D call from the table, unchecked against the DNA. TRBV21-1 is a pseudogene locus. The CDR3 spans 22 residues. The DNA of the CDR3 is TGTGCCAGCACCATCATATTAAAACATAAACACCGGGACAACAAGAACTCAGATACGCAGTATTTT. It translates to CASTIILKHKHRDNKNSDTQYF.

J is TRBJ1-1 and V is TRBV12-3 or TRBV12-4; D is ambiguous. The CDR3 has 13 amino acids. V was cut by 3 bases and J by 4 bases, with 9 bases left in between. CDR3 sequence (DNA): TGTGCCAGCAGTTTTGCAGGCCCCACTGAAGCTTTCTTT. Translation gives CASSFAGPTEAFF.